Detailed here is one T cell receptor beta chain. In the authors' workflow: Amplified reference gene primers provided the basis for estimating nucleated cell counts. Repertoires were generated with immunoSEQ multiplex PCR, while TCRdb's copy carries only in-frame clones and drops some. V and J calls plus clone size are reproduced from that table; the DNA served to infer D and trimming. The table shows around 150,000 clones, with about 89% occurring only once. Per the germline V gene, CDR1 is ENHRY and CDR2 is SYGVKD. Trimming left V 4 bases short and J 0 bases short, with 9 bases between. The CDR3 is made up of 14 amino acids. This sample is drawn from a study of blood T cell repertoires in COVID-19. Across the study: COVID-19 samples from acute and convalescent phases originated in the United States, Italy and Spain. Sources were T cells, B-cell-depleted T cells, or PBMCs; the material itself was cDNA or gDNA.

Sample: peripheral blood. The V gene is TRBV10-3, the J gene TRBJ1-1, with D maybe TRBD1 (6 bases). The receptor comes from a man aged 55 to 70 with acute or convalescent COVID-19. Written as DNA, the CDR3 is TGTGCCATCAGTGCCACAGGGCTGAACACTGAAGCTTTCTTT. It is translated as CAISATGLNTEAFF.